A single sample gave rise to the 4 T cell receptor beta chains below, sequenced in a study of identical twins. TCRdb fed the 5' RACE reads into MiXCR, producing one record per CDR3 protein. The sample includes 540,000 or so distinct CDR3 sequences, 20% to 25% of them seen just once. This sample also belongs to another study, concerning yellow fever vaccine responses in identical twins.

The sample consisted of CD4+ T cells sorted from blood. These TCRs come from a woman under 30 in good health.

Concerning this clonotype itself: A read error may be the cause here, since a much bigger clone is one base away. The V and J genes are TRBV11-2 and TRBJ2-7; 10 bases are shared with TRBD1. Per germline, CDR1 SGHAT and CDR2 FQNNGV. V was clipped by 4 bases and J by 3 bases; unmatched bases: 0. This CDR3 is built from 13 residues. The CDR3 DNA is TGTGCCAGCAGCTGGACAGGGGGCTACGAGCAGTACTTC. Amino acid sequence: CASSWTGGYEQYF. The full variable domain, in which reference TRBV11-2 and TRBJ2-7 provide the parts outside the CDR3, is EAGVAQSPRYKIIEKRQSVAFWCNPISGHATLYWYQQILGQGPKLLIQFQNNGVVDDSQLPKDRFSAERLKGVDSTLKIQPAKLEDSAVYLCASSWTGGYEQYFGPGTRLTVT.

The V call is TRBV7-9, the J call TRBJ2-7; 9 nucleotides line up with TRBD1. CDR3 length: 16 amino acids. CDR1 is SEHNR and CDR2 is FQNEAQ in the germline V gene (reference sequence). V trimming: 2 bases; J trimming: 1 base; junction bases outside the gene matches: 6. The CDR3 DNA is TGTGCCAGCAGCTTACCCCGAGGGACAGGGTCCTACGAGCAGTACGTC. This translates into CASSLPRGTGSYEQYV.

This clonotype showed up just a few times. This chain connects TRBV11-1 to TRBJ2-2, with D perhaps TRBD1 (6 bases). Germline CDR1 and CDR2: SGHAT and FQDESV (reference sequence). V lost 2 bases, J lost 5 bases, and 12 bases lay in between. The CDR3 consists of 15 residues. Written as DNA, the CDR3 is TGTGCCAGCAGCTTAATACAGGGAATTACCGGGGAGCTGTTTTTT. Translating gives CASSLIQGITGELFF.

V is TRBV9 and J is TRBJ2-1; D assignment may be TRBD1 or TRBD2 (5 bases each). The germline gives CDR1 SGDLS, CDR2 YYNGEE. The CDR3 length is 13 residues. The V end was cut by 0 bases, the J end by 10 bases, with 11 bases between. This CDR3 reads CASSVVGGGEQFF. Here the CDR3 DNA reads TGTGCCAGCAGCGTAGTTGGTGGGGGAGAGCAGTTCTTC.